The source of this TCR beta chain is a study of cytomegalovirus exposure and HLA in healthy donors. General study results and limits: Per a prior analysis, the majority of TCR beta V segments were productive roughly 87% or roughly 30% of the time.

V shed 1 base, J shed 0 bases, and the junction held 8 bases outside the gene matches. Germline V gene lookup returns CDR1 SGHVS and CDR2 FQNEAQ. CDR3 size: 17 residues. The PCR was carried out with 60 Vbeta primers and 13 Jbeta primers. This table comes from immunoSEQ multiplex PCR, and its TCRdb copy is limited to in-frame clones, with some not included. The sample shows fewer than 200,000 clones, 55% to 75% of them seen only once. In this sample, this clone turned up once. Its target is unknown. Sequenced input: PBMCs. This sequence originates from a human donor in good health. This chain connects TRBV7-8 to TRBJ2-5; 7 positions match TRBD1. CDR3 bases: TGTGCCAGCAGCTTAGGATTAGGGACAGCGTACCAAGAGACCCAGTACTTC. This encodes CASSLGLGTAYQETQYF. Looking up the rest from reference TRBV7-8 and TRBJ2-5 gives the full variable domain: GAGVSQSPRYKVAKRGQDVALRCDPISGHVSLFWYQQALGQGPEFLTYFQNEAQLDKSGLPSDRFFAERPEGSVSTLKIQRTQQEDSAVYLCASSLGLGTAYQETQYFGPGTRLLVL.